The present TCR beta chain was sequenced within a study of T cell responses to AZD1222 COVID-19 vaccine. The assay was immunoSEQ multiplex PCR, and TCRdb's table has in-frame clones only and misses some. The sample holds some 130,000 clones, roughly 87% seen once. Study-wide results and limits: At 160-218 and 743-854, vaccine-associated CD4 TCRs were dominant, and they spanned spike. It was only a handful of AZD1222 recipients who were seropositive at baseline. A reported finding is that nearly half of spike-specific TCRs target unmutated variant regions.

Of note for this clone: Its antigen is not known.

This TCR came from an adult who received the AZD1222 COVID-19 vaccine. The starting material was peripheral blood, obtained 28 days after the second AZD1222 dose.

The CDR3 region is CASSLGSSNSPLHF. As DNA, the CDR3 is TGTGCCAGCAGCTTAGGGAGCAGTAATTCACCCCTCCACTTT. The chain is built from TRBV7-3 and TRBJ1-6; D gene uncertain. Germline loops: CDR1 SGHTA, CDR2 FQGTGA. The CDR3 spans 14 residues. With 2 bases removed from V and 6 bases from J, the gap between germline ends came to 8 bases.